What follows are 2 T cell receptor beta chains derived from one specimen sequenced in a study of blood T cell repertoires in COVID-19. Generated by immunoSEQ multiplex PCR, the TCRdb table keeps only in-frame clones and is missing some. The profile covers about 440,000 clones, with roughly 89% appearing a single time and roughly 4% taken by the ten largest. The source material was peripheral blood. These receptors came from a woman in her 30s with acute or convalescent COVID-19.

The chain joins TRBV2 to TRBJ2-3, with 7 bases that match TRBD1. This CDR3 is built from 15 residues. Per the germline V gene, CDR1 is SNHLY and CDR2 is FYNNEI. V was pared by 6 bases and J by 3 bases, with 9 bases of the junction left unmatched. The CDR3 DNA sequence: TGTGCCAGCAGGACAGGGATTAGGTCAACAGATACGCAGTATTTT. Its translation: CASRTGIRSTDTQYF.

The chain uses TRBV6-5 and TRBJ2-1, with D possibly TRBD2 on 6 matching bases. Per the germline V gene, CDR1 is MNHEY and CDR2 is SVGAGI. The V and J ends lost 10 bases and 0 bases respectively, with 16 bases between them. The CDR3 runs to 15 residues. CDR3 sequence: CATQEGPSSYNEQFF. In nucleotides, the CDR3 is TGTGCCACCCAGGAGGGCCCGAGCTCCTACAATGAGCAGTTCTTC.